This entry concerns a single T cell receptor (beta chain). The data are from a study of T-cell memory formation after mild COVID-19. A single record per CDR3 protein comes from TCRdb applying MiXCR to the 5' RACE reads. The sample lists fewer than 700,000 distinct CDR3 sequences; approximately 19% were seen once. The CDR3 covers 14 residues. The V and J ends lost 5 bases and 0 bases respectively, with 11 bases between them. The V gene's germline CDR1 is KGHSH and CDR2 LQKENI. The sequencing sample was made of PBMCs or a T cell subset sorted from them (not recorded which). The sequence was collected from an adult woman who had mild COVID-19 (a few samples of this study predate the infection). Cell type and time point are not known. The chain combines TRBV18 with TRBJ2-7; D assignment may be TRBD1 or TRBD2 (5 bases each). CDR3 sequence reads: CASSTGRLSYEQYF. CDR3 coding DNA: TGTGCCAGCTCAACGGGACGGCTCTCCTACGAGCAGTACTTC.